A single sample is the source of the 23 T cell receptor beta chains below, sequenced in a study of cytomegalovirus exposure and HLA in healthy donors. TCRdb's table, derived via immunoSEQ multiplex PCR, lists solely in-frame clones and lacks some. The table shows 250,000 to 400,000 clones, with approximately 90% occurring only once. The material sequenced was PBMCs. These receptor sequences come from a young woman in good health and CMV-seropositive.

This rearrangement joins TRBV27 to TRBJ2-7; 11 bases are a match to TRBD2. V trimming: 7 bases; J trimming: 4 bases; junction bases outside the gene matches: 12. The CDR3 extends over 16 amino acids. CDR1 is MNHEY, CDR2 SMNVEV, per germline (reference sequence). The CDR3 reads CASKVVGTSGSYEQYF. In nucleotides, the CDR3 is TGTGCCAGCAAAGTGGTCGGGACTAGCGGTTCATACGAGCAGTACTTC.

This clone has only a few counts. The same CDR3 is also encoded by other DNA sequences in this sample. This chain links TRBV28 with TRBJ1-3, with D possibly being TRBD1 (5 bases). Germline assignment: CDR1 MDHEN and CDR2 SYDVKM. The CDR3 consists of 15 residues. The V gene lost 6 bases and the J gene lost 0 bases, with 12 bases spanning the gap. The CDR3 DNA sequence: TGTGCCAGCAGCTCCGGGGGGAGCTCTGGAAACACCATATATTTT. Translated: CASSSGGSSGNTIYF.

Here the CDR3 reads CASSYTDSPNTEAFF. DNA of the CDR3: TGTGCCAGCAGTTACACGGACAGCCCGAACACTGAAGCTTTCTTT. The chain links TRBV6-5 to TRBJ1-1; TRBD1 is a possible D gene (6 bases). CDR1 is MNHEY and CDR2 is SVGAGI in the germline V gene. Trimming took 2 bases from V and 1 from J, leaving 11 bases between them. The length of the CDR3 is 15 residues.

V usage is TRBV18 and J usage is TRBJ2-3, with 7 bases matching TRBD1. Germline CDR1 and CDR2: KGHSH and LQKENI. The CDR3 is made up of 17 amino acids. Losses at the gene ends were 0 bases for V and 2 bases for J; bases not matched to a gene: 8. This CDR3 is CASSPPGRGIVTDTQYF. Here the CDR3 DNA reads TGTGCCAGCTCACCACCCGGCAGGGGGATTGTCACAGATACGCAGTATTTT.

This clone has a handful of counts. For the CDR3, the DNA is TGTGCCATCAGCCGACAGGGCCTAAACACTGAAGCTTTCTTT. This codes for CAISRQGLNTEAFF. The gene calls are TRBV10-3 and TRBJ1-1; TRBD1 aligns across 7 bases. Germline values: CDR1 ENHRY, CDR2 SYGVKD. The V segment lost 6 bases and the J segment 2 bases; nucleotides outside the gene matches: 6. The CDR3 spans 14 residues.

This rearrangement joins TRBV11-3 to TRBJ2-1, with TRBD1 matching 10 bases. The CDR3 spans 17 residues. Germline V gives CDR1 SGHNT, CDR2 YENEEA. V lost 4 bases to trimming and J lost 0 bases; unmatched junction nucleotides: 6. CDR3 amino acids: CASSSGTGVSSYNEQFF. The CDR3 DNA reads as TGTGCCAGCAGCTCCGGGACAGGGGTAAGCTCCTACAATGAGCAGTTCTTC.

This clone was observed a handful of times. The chain combines TRBV6-1 with TRBJ1-2; tentative D call: TRBD1 (5 bases). Germline CDR1 reads MNHNS; CDR2 reads SASEGT. The CDR3 loop spans 15 amino acids. Trimming took off 6 bases at V and 2 bases at J, with 16 bases between the two ends. CDR3 sequence reads: CASSPDGGSNYGYTF. The CDR3 DNA is TGTGCCAGCAGCCCAGATGGGGGTTCGAACTATGGCTACACCTTC.

Notes on this clone: A junction boundary mismatches the germline segment, possibly from a read error. The chain joins TRBV27 to TRBJ1-2, with 7 nucleotides matching TRBD1. Germline values: CDR1 MNHEY, CDR2 SMNVEV (reference sequence). The CDR3 length is 13 residues. The CDR3 spells CASSQTGNYGYTF. CDR3 DNA: TGTGCCAGCAGTCAGACAGGGAACTACGGCTACACCTTC.

The rearrangement links TRBV19 to TRBJ2-7, with TRBD2 matching over 9 bases. Losses at the gene ends were 5 bases for V and 4 bases for J; bases not matched to a gene: 9. This CDR3 has 15 residues. Germline V gene data show CDR1 as LNHDA and CDR2 as SQIVND (reference sequence). The DNA of the CDR3 is TGTGCCAGTAGTGGAACCGGGACTAGCTATTACGAGCAGTACTTC. The encoded protein is CASSGTGTSYYEQYF.

The rearrangement joins TRBV6-5 to TRBJ2-5, with TRBD1 identical over 7 bases. Germline CDR1 is MNHEY and CDR2 is SVGAGI. CDR3 size: 14 residues. The ends lost 2 bases at V and 3 bases at J; junction bases unmatched: 3. CDR3 nucleotides: TGTGCCAGCAGTTACCCGGGACAGAAAGAGACCCAGTACTTC. Its translation: CASSYPGQKETQYF.

The chain carries TRBV6-5 and TRBJ1-2; possible D gene TRBD1, 6 bases. Trimming cost V 6 bases and J 5 bases, with 13 bases left between them. This CDR3 spans 13 amino acids. Germline V gene sequence: CDR1 MNHEY, CDR2 SVGAGI. CDR3 in DNA: TGTGCCAGCAGAAAGACAGGCCTATATGGCTACACCTTC. Its translation is CASRKTGLYGYTF.

The V and J genes are TRBV28 and TRBJ2-5, with 8 bases aligning to TRBD2. The CDR3 contains 14 residues. Germline trimming cut 8 bases from V and 4 bases from J; bases unmatched to any gene: 9. Germline CDR1 is MDHEN and CDR2 is SYDVKM. CDR3 sequence reads: CASSVSGGGETQYF. The CDR3, as DNA: TGTGCCAGCTCTGTCTCGGGGGGGGGAGAGACCCAGTACTTC.

The gene calls are TRBV28 and TRBJ1-2, with TRBD1 as a possible D gene (5 bases). The CDR3 sequence is 15 residues long. Trimming took off 5 bases at V and 8 bases at J, with 21 bases between the two ends. Germline CDR1 reads MDHEN; CDR2 reads SYDVKM. The CDR3: CASSLFRGAVSGYTF. CDR3 bases: TGTGCCAGCAGTCTATTCCGAGGGGCGGTTTCAGGCTACACCTTC.

The V gene is TRBV9, the J gene TRBJ1-1; weak D call: TRBD1 (6 bases). Trimming removed 0 bases from V and 3 bases from J, with 12 bases in between. Germline lookup yields CDR1 SGDLS and CDR2 YYNGEE. The CDR3 is 15 residues long. The CDR3 DNA reads as TGTGCCAGCAGCGTAGCTGGAGGGGGGTACACTGAAGCTTTCTTT. Translated: CASSVAGGGYTEAFF.

The rearrangement links TRBV7-9 to TRBJ2-3; D is ambiguous. Trimming took 8 bases from V and 0 from J, leaving 6 bases between them. This CDR3 has 12 amino acids. From germline, CDR1 is SEHNR and CDR2 FQNEAQ (reference sequence). The DNA of the CDR3 is TGTGCCAGCCACACTAGCACAGATACGCAGTATTTT. Encoded protein: CASHTSTDTQYF. The full variable domain, in which reference TRBV7-9 and TRBJ2-3 provide the parts outside the CDR3, is DTGVSQNPRHKITKRGQNVTFRCDPISEHNRLYWYRQTLGQGPEFLTYFQNEAQLEKSRLLSDRFSAERPKGSFSTLEIQRTEQGDSAMYLCASHTSTDTQYFGPGTRLTVL.

The V gene is TRBV7-9, the J gene TRBJ1-2; 7 nucleotides align to TRBD1. Per the germline V gene, CDR1 is SEHNR and CDR2 is FQNEAQ (reference sequence). Germline trimming cut 5 bases from V and 4 bases from J; bases unmatched to any gene: 4. This CDR3 is 13 amino acids long. The chain's CDR3 is CASSRQGSYGYTF. CDR3 in DNA: TGTGCCAGCAGCCGACAGGGTAGCTATGGCTACACCTTC.

The chain couples TRBV15 to TRBJ2-1; 9 bases line up with TRBD2. There are 17 residues in the CDR3. V shed 2 bases, J shed 4 bases, and the junction held 9 bases outside the gene matches. The germline CDR1 and CDR2 sequences are LNHNV and YYDKDF (reference sequence). The CDR3 DNA reads as TGTGCCACCAGCAGATATGGACTAGCGACAACATACAATGAGCAGTTCTTC. Translating gives CATSRYGLATTYNEQFF.

This rearrangement joins TRBV28 to TRBJ1-4; 7 positions agree with TRBD1. This CDR3 is 12 amino acids long. V gave up 6 bases and J gave up 8 bases; unmatched junction bases: 3. The germline CDR1 and CDR2 sequences are MDHEN and SYDVKM. CDR3 bases: TGTGCCAGCAGACAGGGGTTGGAAAAACTGTTTTTT. Translating gives CASRQGLEKLFF.

The chain joins TRBV27 to TRBJ2-7; the D gene is possibly TRBD2 (6 bases). The V gene's germline CDR1 is MNHEY and CDR2 SMNVEV (reference sequence). The CDR3 contains 14 residues. V was clipped by 3 bases and J by 3 bases, with 12 bases between them. In nucleotides, the CDR3 is TGTGCCAGCAGTTTTGATGTGGGGGGCTACGAGCAGTACTTC. It translates to CASSFDVGGYEQYF.

The rearrangement uses TRBV27 and TRBJ2-3, with 10 positions matching TRBD1. This CDR3 is built from 15 residues. After removal of 6 bases from V and 3 bases from J, the junction contained 6 bases not matched to a gene. CDR1 is MNHEY and CDR2 is SMNVEV in the germline V gene (reference sequence). The CDR3 DNA sequence: TGTGCCAGCAGATTCCGGACAGGGGGAACAGATACGCAGTATTTT. Translated: CASRFRTGGTDTQYF.

This clone showed up just a few times. This chain uses TRBV7-9 with TRBJ2-7; perhaps TRBD2 as D (6 bases). The V gene's germline CDR1 is SEHNR and CDR2 FQNEAQ (reference sequence). This CDR3 comprises 16 residues. Trimming shortened V by 1 base and J by 2 bases, and 15 bases separated the two germline ends. The CDR3 here is CASSLEDIGGAYEQYF. The DNA of the CDR3 is TGTGCCAGCAGCTTAGAGGACATTGGAGGGGCCTACGAGCAGTACTTC.

This clone was seen ten or more times. V and J are TRBV6-1 and TRBJ1-1, with TRBD1 identical over 9 bases. V dropped 7 bases and J dropped 6; count of bases not matched to a gene: 12. Germline V gene sequence: CDR1 MNHNS, CDR2 SASEGT. This CDR3 spans 15 amino acids. CDR3: CASNPFPGQGSEAFF. The CDR3 coding sequence is TGTGCCAGCAACCCTTTCCCGGGACAGGGATCTGAAGCTTTCTTT.

V and J are TRBV7-3 and TRBJ2-5; D call uncertain. The CDR3 has 13 amino acids. Germline V gene lookup returns CDR1 SGHTA and CDR2 FQGTGA. Trimming removed 1 base from V and 0 bases from J, with 3 bases in between. The DNA for the CDR3 is TGTGCCAGCAGCTTAATTCACCAAGAGACCCAGTACTTC. Translating gives CASSLIHQETQYF.